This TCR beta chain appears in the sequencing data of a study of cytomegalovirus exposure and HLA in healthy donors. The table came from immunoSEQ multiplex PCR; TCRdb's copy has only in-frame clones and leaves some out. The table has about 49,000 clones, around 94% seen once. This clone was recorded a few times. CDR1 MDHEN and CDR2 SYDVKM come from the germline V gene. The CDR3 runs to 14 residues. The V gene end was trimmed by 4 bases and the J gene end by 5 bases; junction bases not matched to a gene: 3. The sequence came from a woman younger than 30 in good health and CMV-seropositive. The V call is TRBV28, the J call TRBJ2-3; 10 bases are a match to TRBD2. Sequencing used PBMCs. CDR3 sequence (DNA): TGTGCCAGCAGTTCTAGCGGGAGTATAGATACGCAGTATTTT. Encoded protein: CASSSSGSIDTQYF.